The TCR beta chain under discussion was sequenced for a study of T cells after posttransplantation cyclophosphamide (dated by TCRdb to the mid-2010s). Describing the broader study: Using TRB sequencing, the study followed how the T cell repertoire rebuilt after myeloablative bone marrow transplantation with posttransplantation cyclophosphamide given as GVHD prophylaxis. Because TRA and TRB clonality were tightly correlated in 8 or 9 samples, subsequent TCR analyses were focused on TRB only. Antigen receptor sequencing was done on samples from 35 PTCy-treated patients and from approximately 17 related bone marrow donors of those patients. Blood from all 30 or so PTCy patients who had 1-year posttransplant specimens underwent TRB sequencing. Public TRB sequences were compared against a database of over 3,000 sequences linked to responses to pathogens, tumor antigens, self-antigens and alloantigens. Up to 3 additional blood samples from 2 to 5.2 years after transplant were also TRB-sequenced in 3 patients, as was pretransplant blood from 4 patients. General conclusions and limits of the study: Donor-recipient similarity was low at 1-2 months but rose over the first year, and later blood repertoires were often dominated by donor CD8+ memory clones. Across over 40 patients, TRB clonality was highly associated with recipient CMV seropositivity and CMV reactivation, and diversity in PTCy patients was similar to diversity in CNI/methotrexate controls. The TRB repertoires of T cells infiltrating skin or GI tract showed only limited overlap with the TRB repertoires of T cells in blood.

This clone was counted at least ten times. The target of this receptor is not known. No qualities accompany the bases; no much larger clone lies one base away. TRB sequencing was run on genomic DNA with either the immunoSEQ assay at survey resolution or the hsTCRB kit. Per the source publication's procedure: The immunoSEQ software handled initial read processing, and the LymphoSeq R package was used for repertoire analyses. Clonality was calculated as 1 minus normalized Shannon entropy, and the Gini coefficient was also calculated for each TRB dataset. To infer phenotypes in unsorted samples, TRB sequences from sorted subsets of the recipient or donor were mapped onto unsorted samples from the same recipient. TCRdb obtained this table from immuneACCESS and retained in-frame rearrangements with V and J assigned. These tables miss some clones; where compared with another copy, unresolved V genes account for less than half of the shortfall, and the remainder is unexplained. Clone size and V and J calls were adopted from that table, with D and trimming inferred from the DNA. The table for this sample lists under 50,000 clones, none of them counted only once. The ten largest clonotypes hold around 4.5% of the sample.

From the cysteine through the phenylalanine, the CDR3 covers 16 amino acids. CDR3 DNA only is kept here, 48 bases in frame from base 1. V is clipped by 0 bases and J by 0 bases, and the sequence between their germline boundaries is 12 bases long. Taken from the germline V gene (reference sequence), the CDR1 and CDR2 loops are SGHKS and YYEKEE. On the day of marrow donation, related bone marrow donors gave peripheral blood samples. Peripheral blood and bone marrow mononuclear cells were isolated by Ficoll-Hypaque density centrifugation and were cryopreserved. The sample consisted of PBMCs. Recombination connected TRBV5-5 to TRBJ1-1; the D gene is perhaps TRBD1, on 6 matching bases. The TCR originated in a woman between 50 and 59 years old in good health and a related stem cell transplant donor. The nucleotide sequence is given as TGTGCCAGCAGCTTGGGCCCCGGACAGCTGAACACTGAAGCTTTCTTT. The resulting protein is CASSLGPGQLNTEAFF.